Below are 14 T cell receptor beta chains sequenced from a single sample in a study of T cell repertoires in aging, cancer and after chemotherapy. A mixed TRB-A/B primer pool amplified rearranged TRB by multiplex touch-down PCR. From the multiplex PCR reads, TCRdb called clonotypes with MiXCR, one entry per CDR3 protein. Of under 6,500 distinct CDR3 sequences in the sample, around two fifths are singletons; the top ten hold more than 40%. TCR beta rearrangements were amplified from peripheral blood genomic DNA. The sequenced sample was blood. Receptor source: a human donor in good health.

This rearrangement joins TRBV6-1 to TRBJ2-7; D is unresolved. The CDR3 runs 16 residues. CDR1 and CDR2 (germline): MNHNS, SASEGT. V was pared by 6 bases and J by 1 base, with 19 bases between. In nucleotides, the CDR3 is TGTGCCAGCAGATCTTTGGACGGCAAACTTTCCTACGAGCAGTACTTC. Translating gives CASRSLDGKLSYEQYF.

The chain is built from TRBV11-1 and TRBJ1-3; 7 bases align to TRBD1. The J segment lost 4 bases and the V segment lost 4 bases, leaving 13 bases of the junction unmatched. CDR1 and CDR2 from the germline V gene are SGHAT and FQDESV (reference sequence). The CDR3 has 17 residues. CDR3 nucleotide sequence: TGTGCCAGCAGCTCTCCCAGGGGACAGTTTTTCGGAAACACCATATATTTT. Protein product: CASSSPRGQFFGNTIYF.

The J gene is TRBJ1-1, the V gene TRBV20-1; 8 bases are shared with TRBD1. The CDR3 has 14 amino acids. Germline V gives CDR1 DFQATT, CDR2 SNEGSKA (reference sequence). The trim removed 7 bases at V and 8 bases at J, leaving 15 bases unmatched. The DNA for the CDR3 is TGCAGTGTACTGTTTACGAATGGACAGGGCGAAGCTTTCTTT. Protein product: CSVLFTNGQGEAFF.

In DNA form, the CDR3 reads TGTGCCAGCAGCCAAGGTGAGGTGGATACGCAGTATTTT. Translated: CASSQGEVDTQYF. V is TRBV14 and J is TRBJ2-3, with unresolved D. V lost 1 base and J lost 6, with 8 bases in between. This CDR3 is 13 amino acids long. Germline V CDR1 and CDR2: SGHDN, FVKESK.

This clonotype was detected a few times. V gene TRBV12-3 or TRBV12-4 combines with J gene TRBJ2-7; 7 bases fit TRBD1. V lost 6 bases and J lost 4; bases outside the gene matches: 3. This CDR3 spans 12 amino acids. This chain's CDR3 is CASRRQGYEQYF. The CDR3 nucleotides are TGTGCCAGCAGAAGACAGGGTTACGAGCAGTACTTC.

This clonotype qualifies as medium-sized (0.01 to 0.1%). The chain joins TRBV30 to TRBJ2-2; D is ambiguous. V lost 1 base and J lost 4, with 1 base in between. CDR3 length equals 11 residues. Germline assignment: CDR1 GTSNPN and CDR2 SVGIG (reference sequence). CDR3 loop: CAWSGTGELFF. In DNA, the CDR3 is TGTGCCTGGAGTGGCACCGGGGAGCTGTTTTTT.

In this sample, this clonotype turned up a few times. The chain couples TRBV6-5 to TRBJ1-6; TRBD1 might be the D (5 bases). Germline lookup yields CDR1 MNHEY and CDR2 SVGAGI. Trimming cost V 2 bases and J 8 bases, with 10 bases left between them. The CDR3 runs to 14 residues. CDR3 in DNA: TGTGCCAGCAGTTACGAGGGGAGGGATTCACCCCTCCACTTT. This codes for CASSYEGRDSPLHF.

This clonotype was seen just once. The chain recombines TRBV5-4 with TRBJ1-3; the D gene is possibly TRBD1 (5 bases). Trimming cost V 0 bases and J 0 bases, with 10 bases left between them. Germline-derived CDR1 and CDR2 are SGHNT and YYREEE (reference sequence). The CDR3 totals 16 residues. The CDR3 sequence is CASSLASGNSGNTIYF. In nucleotides, the CDR3 is TGTGCCAGCAGCTTGGCCTCAGGGAACTCTGGAAACACCATATATTTT.

In its sample, this clonotype was seen once. The chain uses TRBV20-1 and TRBJ2-3, with D perhaps matching TRBD2 (5 bases). The V gene's germline CDR1 is DFQATT and CDR2 SNEGSKA (reference sequence). This CDR3 has 16 residues. The ends were cut back, 5 bases at V and 4 bases at J, with 22 bases in the middle. The CDR3 DNA reads TGCAGTGCTGGGTCCGGACCGGCTGAGGGCGCAGATACGCAGTATTTT. This gives the protein CSAGSGPAEGADTQYF.

The sample holds a few counts of this clonotype. This sequence joins TRBV30 and TRBJ1-2; tentatively, D is TRBD1 (5 bases). Germline lookup yields CDR1 GTSNPN and CDR2 SVGIG (reference sequence). The CDR3 extends over 15 amino acids. V dropped 5 bases and J dropped 2 bases, with 18 bases sitting between them. In DNA, the CDR3 is TGTGCCTGGGACGGGGCGATTGGGCCCAACTATGGCTACACCTTC. Translating it yields CAWDGAIGPNYGYTF.

Within the sample, this clonotype is medium-sized. The V call is TRBV29-1, the J call TRBJ1-1, with D maybe TRBD1 (6 bases). Germline CDR1 reads SQVTM; CDR2 reads ANQGSEA. The CDR3 runs to 13 residues. Trimming cost V 5 bases and J 1 base, with 11 bases left between them. CDR3 loop: CSVRWGPNTEAFF. The CDR3 region has the DNA TGCAGCGTTAGATGGGGGCCGAACACTGAAGCTTTCTTT.

A few counts support this clonotype. The chain joins TRBV7-6 to TRBJ2-7; D is perhaps TRBD2 (5 bases). The CDR3 has 14 amino acids. CDR1 is SGHVS and CDR2 is FNYEAQ in the germline V gene. Between the trimmed V and J ends, which lost 0 bases and 3 bases, there was a span of 9 bases. Written as DNA, the CDR3 is TGTGCCAGCAGCTTAGCGGAGGCAGACTACGAGCAGTACTTC. Protein: CASSLAEADYEQYF.

The CDR3 region is CASSLANLRLWTGELFF. For the CDR3, the DNA is TGTGCCAGCAGCTTAGCAAATCTCCGACTGTGGACCGGGGAGCTGTTTTTT. The chain employs TRBV7-9 and TRBJ2-2; D gene uncertain. Germline CDR1 SEHNR, CDR2 FQNEAQ (reference sequence). V gave up 0 bases and J gave up 5 bases, with 16 bases separating them. The CDR3 is 17 residues long.

The V call is TRBV18, the J call TRBJ1-4, with a weak D call TRBD1 (6 bases). This CDR3 is 16 amino acids long. Germline CDR1 and CDR2: KGHSH and LQKENI. Trimming removed 2 bases from V and 6 bases from J, with 16 bases in between. The CDR3 DNA is TGTGCCAGCTCACCAGATTTACCGGGGGCGTATGAAAAACTGTTTTTT. Translation: CASSPDLPGAYEKLFF.